The present TCR beta chain was sequenced within a study of cytomegalovirus exposure and HLA in healthy donors. PCR primers comprised 60 Vbeta and 13 Jbeta primers. Produced via immunoSEQ multiplex PCR; TCRdb's table is partial and in-frame only. Of about 200,000 clones listed, roughly 85% are singletons. The germline CDR1 and CDR2 sequences are MNHEY and SMNVEV (reference sequence). Trimming cost V 6 bases and J 3 bases, with 27 bases left between them. CDR3 length: 18 amino acids. Sequenced input: PBMCs. The rearrangement joins TRBV27 to TRBJ2-7; a possible D gene is TRBD1 (6 bases). The receptor was derived from a woman between 45 and 65 years old in good health and CMV-seronegative. CDR3 loop: CASRSSHQGSGQYYEQYF. The CDR3 DNA reads TGTGCCAGCAGGAGTTCACATCAGGGGTCAGGCCAGTACTACGAGCAGTACTTC.